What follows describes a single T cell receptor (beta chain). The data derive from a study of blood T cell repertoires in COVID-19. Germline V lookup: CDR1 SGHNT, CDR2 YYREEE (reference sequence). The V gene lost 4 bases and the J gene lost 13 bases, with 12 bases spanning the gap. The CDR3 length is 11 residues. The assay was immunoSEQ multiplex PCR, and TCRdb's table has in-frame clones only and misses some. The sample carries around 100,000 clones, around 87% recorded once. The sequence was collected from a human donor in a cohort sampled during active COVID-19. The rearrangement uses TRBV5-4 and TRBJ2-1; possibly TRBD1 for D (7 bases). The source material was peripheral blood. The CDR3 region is CASSAGTDQFF. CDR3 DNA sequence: TGTGCCAGCAGCGCGGGGACAGATCAGTTCTTC. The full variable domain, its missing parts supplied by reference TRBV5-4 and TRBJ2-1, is ETGVTQSPTHLIKTRGQQVTLRCSSQSGHNTVSWYQQALGQGPQFIFQYYREEENGRGNFPPRFSGLQFPNYSSELNVNALELDDSALYLCASSAGTDQFFGPGTRLTVL.